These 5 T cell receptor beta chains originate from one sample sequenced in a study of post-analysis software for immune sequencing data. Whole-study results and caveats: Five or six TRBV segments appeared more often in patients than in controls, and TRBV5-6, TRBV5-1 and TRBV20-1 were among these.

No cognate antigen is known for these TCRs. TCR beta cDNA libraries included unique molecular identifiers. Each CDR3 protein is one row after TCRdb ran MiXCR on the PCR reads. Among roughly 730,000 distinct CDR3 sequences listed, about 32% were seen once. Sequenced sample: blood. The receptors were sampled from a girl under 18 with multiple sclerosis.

The CDR3 nucleotides are TGTGCCAGCAGCCAAGAAGGGCAGGGCGGTGAAAAACTGTTTTTT. The encoded protein is CASSQEGQGGEKLFF. This rearrangement joins TRBV3-1 to TRBJ1-4, with D perhaps matching TRBD1 (5 bases). The CDR3 loop spans 15 amino acids. V dropped 0 bases and J dropped 7 bases, with 12 bases sitting between them. Germline V gene lookup returns CDR1 LGHDT and CDR2 YNNKEL (reference sequence).

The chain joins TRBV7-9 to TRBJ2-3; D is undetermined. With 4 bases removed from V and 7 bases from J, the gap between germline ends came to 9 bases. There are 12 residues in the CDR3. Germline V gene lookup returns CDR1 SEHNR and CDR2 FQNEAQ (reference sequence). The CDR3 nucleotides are TGTGCCAGCAGCTCTTGGGCAAATACGCAGTATTTT. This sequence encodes CASSSWANTQYF.

CDR3 loop: CSGDQVRYGYTF. The CDR3 DNA follows: TGCAGCGGTGATCAGGTGCGGTATGGCTACACCTTC. V and J are TRBV29-1 and TRBJ1-2; no definite D call. The CDR3 spans 12 residues. Germline CDR1 SQVTM, CDR2 ANQGSEA. Trimming cost V 7 bases and J 5 bases, with 14 bases left between them.

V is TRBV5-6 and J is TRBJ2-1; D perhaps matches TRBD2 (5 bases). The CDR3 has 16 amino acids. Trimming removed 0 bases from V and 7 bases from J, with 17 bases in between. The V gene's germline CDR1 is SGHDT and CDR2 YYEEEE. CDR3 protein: CASSLVPAVRLNEQFF. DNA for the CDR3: TGTGCCAGCAGCTTGGTGCCAGCGGTCCGCTTGAATGAGCAGTTCTTC.

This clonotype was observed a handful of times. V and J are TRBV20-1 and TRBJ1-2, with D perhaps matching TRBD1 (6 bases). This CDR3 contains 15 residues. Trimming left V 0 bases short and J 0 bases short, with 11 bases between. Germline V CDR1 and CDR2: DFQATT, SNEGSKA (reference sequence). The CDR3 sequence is CSARDRRTANYGYTF. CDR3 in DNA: TGCAGTGCTAGAGATAGACGGACAGCTAACTATGGCTACACCTTC.